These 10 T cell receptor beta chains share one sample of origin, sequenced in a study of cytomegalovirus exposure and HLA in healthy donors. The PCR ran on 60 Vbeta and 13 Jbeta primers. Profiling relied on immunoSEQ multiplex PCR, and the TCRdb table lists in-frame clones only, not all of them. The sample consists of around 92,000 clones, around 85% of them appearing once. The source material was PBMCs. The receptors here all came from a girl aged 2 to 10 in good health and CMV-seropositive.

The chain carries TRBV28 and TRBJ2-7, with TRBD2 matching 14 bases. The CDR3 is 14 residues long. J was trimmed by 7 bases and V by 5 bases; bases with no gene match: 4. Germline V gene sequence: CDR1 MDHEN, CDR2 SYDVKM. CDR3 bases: TGTGCCAGCAGTCGACTAGCGGGAGGGTGGGAGCAGTACTTC. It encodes CASSRLAGGWEQYF.

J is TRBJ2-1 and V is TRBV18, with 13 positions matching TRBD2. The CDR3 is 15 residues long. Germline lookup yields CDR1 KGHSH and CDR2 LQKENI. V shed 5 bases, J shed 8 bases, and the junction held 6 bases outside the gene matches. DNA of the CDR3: TGTGCCAGCTCAACGGGACTAGCGGGAAGTTATGAGCAGTTCTTC. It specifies CASSTGLAGSYEQFF.

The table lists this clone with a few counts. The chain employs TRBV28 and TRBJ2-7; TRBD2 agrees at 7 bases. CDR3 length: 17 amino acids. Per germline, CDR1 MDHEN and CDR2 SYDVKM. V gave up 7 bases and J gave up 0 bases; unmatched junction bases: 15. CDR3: CASITLKAGLSSYEQYF. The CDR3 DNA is TGTGCCAGCATTACCCTAAAAGCGGGACTGAGCTCCTACGAGCAGTACTTC.

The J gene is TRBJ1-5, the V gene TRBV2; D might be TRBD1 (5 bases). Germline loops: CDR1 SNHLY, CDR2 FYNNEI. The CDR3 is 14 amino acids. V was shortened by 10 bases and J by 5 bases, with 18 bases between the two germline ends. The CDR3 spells CAIQDGGRDQPQHF. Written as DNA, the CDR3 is TGTGCCATACAGGACGGTGGCCGGGATCAGCCCCAGCATTTT.

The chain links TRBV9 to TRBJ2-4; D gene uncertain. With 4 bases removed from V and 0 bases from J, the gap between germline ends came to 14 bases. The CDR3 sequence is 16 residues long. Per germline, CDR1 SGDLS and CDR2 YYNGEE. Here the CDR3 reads CASSYSDVLAKNIQYF. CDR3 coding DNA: TGTGCCAGCAGCTACTCTGATGTACTAGCCAAAAACATTCAGTACTTC.

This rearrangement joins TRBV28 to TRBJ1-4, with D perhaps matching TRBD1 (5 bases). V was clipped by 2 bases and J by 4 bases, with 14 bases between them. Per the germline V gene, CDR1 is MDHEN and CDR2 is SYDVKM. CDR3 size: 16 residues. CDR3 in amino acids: CASSLLQTADNEKLFF. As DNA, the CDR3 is TGTGCCAGCAGTTTACTCCAGACAGCCGATAATGAAAAACTGTTTTTT.

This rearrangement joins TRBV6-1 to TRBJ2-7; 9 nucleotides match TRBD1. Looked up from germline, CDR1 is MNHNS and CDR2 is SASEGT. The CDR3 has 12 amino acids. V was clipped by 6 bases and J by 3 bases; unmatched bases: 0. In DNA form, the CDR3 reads TGTGCCAGCAGGGGACAGGGCTACGAGCAGTACTTC. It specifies CASRGQGYEQYF.

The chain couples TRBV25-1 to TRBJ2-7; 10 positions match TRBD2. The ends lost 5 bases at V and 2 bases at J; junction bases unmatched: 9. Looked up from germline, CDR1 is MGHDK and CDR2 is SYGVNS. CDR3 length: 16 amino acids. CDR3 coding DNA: TGTGCCAGCAGTCTTTCTACTAGCGGGGCAACCTACGAGCAGTACTTC. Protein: CASSLSTSGATYEQYF.

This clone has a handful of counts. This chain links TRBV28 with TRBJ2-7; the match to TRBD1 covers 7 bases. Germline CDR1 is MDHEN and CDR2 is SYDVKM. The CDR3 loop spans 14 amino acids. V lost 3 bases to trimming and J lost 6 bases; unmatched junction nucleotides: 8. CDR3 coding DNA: TGTGCCAGCAGTTTGGGACAGCCTACGGTCGAGCAGTACTTC. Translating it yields CASSLGQPTVEQYF.

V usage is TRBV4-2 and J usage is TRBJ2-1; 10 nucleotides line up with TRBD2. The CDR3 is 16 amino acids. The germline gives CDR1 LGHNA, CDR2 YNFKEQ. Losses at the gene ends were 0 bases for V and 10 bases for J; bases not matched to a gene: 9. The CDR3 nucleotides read TGTGCCAGCAGCCAAGATAGGGGACTAGCGACGTTCGAGCAGTTCTTC. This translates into CASSQDRGLATFEQFF.